This T cell receptor (beta chain) was retrieved from a study of blood T cell repertoires in COVID-19. Here immunoSEQ multiplex PCR was the method, and the copy in TCRdb shows in-frame clones only, minus some. The sample carries approximately 220,000 clones, approximately 83% recorded once. The CDR3 is 16 amino acids. Germline V gives CDR1 MNHEY, CDR2 SVGEGT. The junction had 7 bases not matched to a gene; V was cut back by 2 bases and J by 4 bases. The origin of this receptor is a woman aged 40 to 49 with active or convalescent COVID-19. Sequenced: peripheral blood. This chain connects TRBV6-2 or TRBV6-3 to TRBJ2-3, with 9 bases matching TRBD2. The CDR3 loop is CASSYRTSEKADTQYF. For the CDR3, the DNA is TGTGCCAGCAGTTACCGGACTAGCGAGAAGGCAGATACGCAGTATTTT.